A selection of T cell receptor beta chains follows, all from one sample in a study of cytomegalovirus exposure and HLA in healthy donors. Repertoires were generated with immunoSEQ multiplex PCR, while TCRdb's copy carries only in-frame clones and drops some. The sample table includes more than 95,000 clones. Source material: PBMCs. These TCRs come from a man aged 35-49 years in good health and CMV-seronegative. Each CDR3 is given with its conserved first and last residue. A D gene is named only where the DNA matches it firmly.

d_call j_call v_call cdr3_nt cdr3_aa
TRBD2 TRBJ2-5 TRBV27 TGTGCCAGCACCCCCTGGGCTAGCGGCAACCAAGAGACCCAGTACTTC CASTPWASGNQETQYF
. TRBJ2-2 TRBV23-1 TGCGCCAGCAGTCAATCTGCCCACAGGGACACCGGGGAGCTGTTTTTT CASSQSAHRDTGELFF
TRBD1 TRBJ1-1 TRBV5-6 TGTGCCAGCAGCCCGGACAGGGGAGGGACTGAAGCTTTCTTT CASSPDRGGTEAFF
TRBD2 TRBJ2-7 TRBV5-4 TGTGCCAGCAGCCCCGGGGGGGGGTCCACCTACGAGCAGTACTTC CASSPGGGSTYEQYF
TRBD1 TRBJ2-5 TRBV28 TGTGCCAGCAGTTGGGGACAGGGTCCGATTGGGTCAGAGACCCAGTACTTC CASSWGQGPIGSETQYF
TRBD2 TRBJ2-1 TRBV18 TGTGCCAGCTCACCCGTAAAAGGACTAGATTACAATGAGCAGTTCTTC CASSPVKGLDYNEQFF
. TRBJ2-7 TRBV2 TGTGCCAGCAGTGAAGTGTATTCGGTTCGCTACGAGCAGTACTTC CASSEVYSVRYEQYF
. TRBJ1-2 TRBV27 TGTGCCAGCAGTTTACTAGGGAGGGATCATGGCTACACCTTC CASSLLGRDHGYTF
TRBD1 TRBJ2-7 TRBV2 TGTGCCAGCAGTGAAGCGCCCGGGACAGGGGTTTACGAGCAGTACTTC CASSEAPGTGVYEQYF
. TRBJ2-2 TRBV7-9 TGTGCCAGCAGCTTAGAACAGACCTTGAACACCGGGGAGCTGTTTTTT CASSLEQTLNTGELFF
TRBD2 TRBJ2-7 TRBV19 TGTGCCAGTAGTATTGGACAGCCAAAGACTAGCGGGAGTTCAAACGAGCAGTACTTC CASSIGQPKTSGSSNEQYF
TRBD2 TRBJ2-2 TRBV29-1 TGCAGCGTTTCCGGGACTAGCGGGAGTATCGGCACCGGGGAGCTGTTTTTT CSVSGTSGSIGTGELFF
. TRBJ2-7 TRBV13 TGTGCCAGCAGCTTAGAAGGCGTTGTCGACCCACCGGGCTACGAGCAGTACTTC CASSLEGVVDPPGYEQYF
TRBD1 TRBJ2-5 TRBV2 TGTGCCAGCAGGACCCAGGACAGGCCGCGAGAGACCCAGTACTTC CASRTQDRPRETQYF
TRBD1 TRBJ2-7 TRBV6-6 TGTGCCAGCAGTTACCCGGGACAGGGGTTCTCCGAGCAGTACTTC CASSYPGQGFSEQYF
. TRBJ2-7 TRBV9 TGTGCCAGCAGCTTTGGGGGGTCGGGCGAGCAGTACTTC CASSFGGSGEQYF
TRBD1 TRBJ2-7 TRBV29-1 TGCAGCGTTGGAGGGGGAACCGGGACAGGGATCTACGAGCAGTACTTC CSVGGGTGTGIYEQYF
. TRBJ1-3 TRBV5-1 TGCGCCAGCAGCTTGGTAGGACTAAGCCACATATATTTT CASSLVGLSHIYF
. TRBJ2-7 TRBV30 TGTGCCTGGAGTGTATTGTGGGGGGAAACCTACGAGCAGTACTTC CAWSVLWGETYEQYF
. TRBJ2-1 TRBV29-1 TGCAGCGTCGTCGGTGGGGGGAGCTCCTACAATGAGCAGTTCTTC CSVVGGGSSYNEQFF
. TRBJ2-2 TRBV11-2 TGTGCCAGCAGCTCGGGACACGATGAGCTGTTTTTT CASSSGHDELFF
. TRBJ1-1 TRBV6-5 TGTGCCAGCAGTAAAAACTGGGACATGAACACTGAAGCTTTCTTT CASSKNWDMNTEAFF
. TRBJ2-7 TRBV4-1 TGCGCCAGCAGCCAAACGACGGTGGGGAGAGGCGAGCAGTACTTC CASSQTTVGRGEQYF
TRBD1 TRBJ1-1 TRBV30 TGTGCCTGGAGACCATTTGGGGGACAGAGTAACACTGAAGCTTTCTTT CAWRPFGGQSNTEAFF
TRBD2 TRBJ2-7 TRBV29-1 TGCAGCGGCGGACTAGCGGACGAGCAGTACTTC CSGGLADEQYF
TRBD2 TRBJ2-7 TRBV6-5 TGTGCCAGTTTACTAGCGGGAGGAGGCGAGCAGTACTTC CASLLAGGGEQYF
. TRBJ2-7 TRBV19 TGTGCCAGTAGTATAGATAGGGGAACTACGTGGCAGTACTTC CASSIDRGTTWQYF
. TRBJ2-3 TRBV28 TGTGCCAGCCTTTCGACGGCTAGTAGCACAGATACGCAGTATTTT CASLSTASSTDTQYF
TRBD2 TRBJ2-7 TRBV5-5 TGTGCCAGCAGCCGATCTAGCGGGTTGCCCTACGAGCAGTACTTC CASSRSSGLPYEQYF
TRBD1 TRBJ2-2 TRBV11-2 TGTGCCAGCAGCCGAGAGGGACAGACCCCGAACACCGGGGAGCTGTTTTTT CASSREGQTPNTGELFF
TRBD2 TRBJ2-7 TRBV30 TGTGCCTGGAGTGTACGATCGAGCGGGGGCTCCTACGAGCAGTACTTC CAWSVRSSGGSYEQYF
TRBD1 TRBJ1-2 TRBV7-6 TGTGCCAGCAGCTCAGGGGGAGAGCTTGGAGGAAGTGCCTATGGCTACACCTTC CASSSGGELGGSAYGYTF
. TRBJ2-7 TRBV6-6 TGTGCCAGCAGTCCCCCGGGCGAGCAGTACTTC CASSPPGEQYF
. TRBJ2-7 TRBV9 TGTGCCAGCAGCGTAGCGGACAGCTACGAGCAGTACTTC CASSVADSYEQYF
TRBD2 TRBJ2-1 TRBV5-1 TGCGCCAGCAGCGCCGGACTAGAGCTGAATGAGCAGTTCTTC CASSAGLELNEQFF
. TRBJ2-1 TRBV10-3 TGTGCCATCAGTGAGTCAGCGGATTCCTACAATGAGCAGTTCTTC CAISESADSYNEQFF
TRBD1 TRBJ2-4 TRBV5-6 TGTGCCAGCAGCTCCAATCGACAGGGGGTGTGGAGCAAAAACATTCAGTACTTC CASSSNRQGVWSKNIQYF
TRBD2 TRBJ2-1 TRBV29-1 TGCAGCGTTAAGGGACTAGCGGGAGAGCATGAGCAGTTCTTC CSVKGLAGEHEQFF
. TRBJ2-2 TRBV27 TGTGCCAGCAGTTTATACTCCTCAGGGCCGCGTCCTAACACCGGGGAGCTGTTTTTT CASSLYSSGPRPNTGELFF
. TRBJ2-7 TRBV5-6 TGTGCCAGCAGCTTGGCCGGTACTAGAGAGCAGTACTTC CASSLAGTREQYF
. TRBJ1-4 TRBV7-2 TGTGCCAGCAGCTCCCGACGGAGAACTAATGAAAAACTGTTTTTT CASSSRRRTNEKLFF
. TRBJ1-5 TRBV6-1 TGTGCCAGCACGTCAGGGTGGCAGCCCCAGCATTTT CASTSGWQPQHF
TRBD2 TRBJ2-7 TRBV5-1 TGCGCCAGCAGCTTGGCCGGGGAGGGAATCCACGAGCAGTACTTC CASSLAGEGIHEQYF
. TRBJ2-4 TRBV11-3 TGTGCCAGCAGCTTTGAGGCGGCCAAAAACATTCAGTACTTC CASSFEAAKNIQYF
TRBD1 TRBJ2-7 TRBV28 TGTGCCAGCAGCCGACAGGGGGCGCGAGGCACCTACGAGCAGTACTTC CASSRQGARGTYEQYF
TRBD2 TRBJ2-1 TRBV27 TGTGCCAGCACCGAACCCCTTAGCAGCGGGAGGGCCAGTGGTGAGCAGTTCTTC CASTEPLSSGRASGEQFF
. TRBJ2-5 TRBV2 TGTGCCAGCACTCCCTATAGGGGAGAGACCCAGTACTTC CASTPYRGETQYF
. TRBJ2-5 TRBV5-1 TGCGCCAGCAGCTTCAGCGGGTGGGCCCCCCCGAGAGAGACCCAGTACTTC CASSFSGWAPPRETQYF
TRBD2 TRBJ2-3 TRBV9 TGTGCCAGCACCGGGGGGATACGCACAGATACGCAGTATTTT CASTGGIRTDTQYF
. TRBJ2-2 TRBV7-9 TGTGCCAGCAGCTTCGAGGGTGCGGTAGGTCCCGGGGAGCTGTTTTTT CASSFEGAVGPGELFF
TRBD2 TRBJ2-3 TRBV13 TGTGCCAGCAGCTCTTCTCCGATAGCGGGAGGTACGCAGTATTTT CASSSSPIAGGTQYF
TRBD2 TRBJ2-7 TRBV10-3 TGTGCCATCAGCCTCGGGGGGAGAGACGAGCAGTACTTC CAISLGGRDEQYF
TRBD1 TRBJ1-2 TRBV19 TGTGCCAGTAGTATCCGGGACAGGTTGTATGGCTACACCTTC CASSIRDRLYGYTF
. TRBJ2-1 TRBV7-8 TGTGCCAGCAGCTTAATCCACAGCTCCTACAATGAGCAGTTCTTC CASSLIHSSYNEQFF
. TRBJ2-1 TRBV6-6 TGTGCCAGCAGCCCTAGGGGCACCTACAATGAGCAGTTCTTC CASSPRGTYNEQFF
. TRBJ2-7 TRBV11-3 TGTGCCAGCAGCTTTTCCCGGGTCGGGAAGCAGTACTTC CASSFSRVGKQYF
TRBD2 TRBJ2-3 TRBV11-3 TGTGCCAGCAGCTCGGGAGGGGATTACACAGATACGCAGTATTTT CASSSGGDYTDTQYF
TRBD2 TRBJ2-1 TRBV13 TGTGCCAGCAGCCGACTAGCGGGGAATGAGCAGTTCTTC CASSRLAGNEQFF
TRBD1 TRBJ1-2 TRBV5-6 TGTGCCAGCAGCTTGTCACAGGGGGCGCTCTCTGGCTACACCTTC CASSLSQGALSGYTF
TRBD1 TRBJ1-5 TRBV18 TGTGCCAGCTCACCGGGACAGGCGAATCAGCCCCAGCATTTT CASSPGQANQPQHF